The 14 T cell receptor beta chains listed next were all sequenced from one sample in a study of long-term antiretroviral therapy in people with HIV. The libraries were made with immunoSEQ v3.0 at survey level. Assay: immunoSEQ multiplex PCR; the TCRdb copy retains only in-frame clones and omits some. Among fewer than 40,000 clones, about 80% were seen once, and the ten largest hold roughly 6%. The sequencing here drew on unsorted PBMCs, taken 3.4 years after starting antiretroviral therapy. The receptors derive from a man aged 30 to 45 with HIV.

The V gene is TRBV30, the J gene TRBJ2-5; the match to TRBD1 covers 8 bases. Looked up from germline, CDR1 is GTSNPN and CDR2 is SVGIG (reference sequence). Germline trimming cut 4 bases from V and 4 bases from J; bases unmatched to any gene: 5. CDR3 length equals 13 residues. For the CDR3, the DNA is TGTGCCTGGATAGTACAGGGGGGAGAGACCCAGTACTTC. It encodes CAWIVQGGETQYF.

This chain links TRBV5-1 with TRBJ2-2, with D possibly being TRBD1 (6 bases). V dropped 4 bases and J dropped 1 base, with 14 bases sitting between them. The CDR3 consists of 16 residues. The germline V gene encodes CDR1 SGHRS and CDR2 YFSETQ. CDR3 sequence reads: CASSPQGPGNTGELFF. In DNA, the CDR3 is TGCGCCAGCAGCCCCCAGGGGCCCGGGAACACCGGGGAGCTGTTTTTT.

A few counts support this clone. The genes are TRBV6-5 and TRBJ2-7; weak D call: TRBD2 (6 bases). The CDR3 covers 14 residues. V was cut by 4 bases and J by 6 bases, with 16 bases left in between. Germline V lookup: CDR1 MNHEY, CDR2 SVGAGI. The CDR3 DNA reads TGTGCCAGCAGTTGGCGGGGAAAATTTAGCGAGCAGTACTTC. This translates into CASSWRGKFSEQYF.

The chain employs TRBV9 and TRBJ1-1; possibly TRBD1 for D (6 bases). The CDR3 has 15 amino acids. Trimming pared 0 bases from V and 1 base from J, leaving 10 bases between. Germline values: CDR1 SGDLS, CDR2 YYNGEE. CDR3 region: CASSVGGGGNTEAFF. CDR3 in DNA: TGTGCCAGCAGCGTAGGAGGGGGAGGGAACACTGAAGCTTTCTTT.

The CDR3 spells CASSFRTSGRAEFF. The CDR3 nucleotides read TGTGCCAGCAGTTTCCGGACTAGCGGGAGGGCCGAGTTCTTC. The chain is built from TRBV6-5 and TRBJ2-1; the match to TRBD2 covers 15 bases. Germline-derived CDR1 and CDR2 are MNHEY and SVGAGI. V dropped 4 bases and J dropped 14; count of bases not matched to a gene: 6. This CDR3 is built from 14 residues.

The J gene is TRBJ1-4, the V gene TRBV27, with D unresolved. The germline gives CDR1 MNHEY, CDR2 SMNVEV (reference sequence). The CDR3 contains 15 residues. The ends were cut back, 1 base at V and 0 bases at J, with 6 bases in the middle. CDR3 loop: CASSLLGSTNEKLFF. The CDR3 nucleotides are TGTGCCAGCAGTTTATTAGGCTCAACTAATGAAAAACTGTTTTTT.

V is TRBV9 and J is TRBJ1-5, with D unclear. In germline, CDR1 is SGDLS, CDR2 YYNGEE. Deletions cut 4 bases from V and 3 bases from J, with 14 bases between. The CDR3 is made up of 15 amino acids. As DNA, the CDR3 is TGTGCCAGCAGCCTAGAGGAACACCTCAATCAGCCCCAGCATTTT. Translated: CASSLEEHLNQPQHF.

This chain uses TRBV18 with TRBJ2-2; 8 bases are shared with TRBD1. Germline loops: CDR1 KGHSH, CDR2 LQKENI. The CDR3 extends over 16 amino acids. V shed 2 bases and J 1 base; nucleotides not matched to a gene: 3. The CDR3 loop is CASSPTGTGNTGELFF. The CDR3, as DNA: TGTGCCAGCTCACCAACCGGGACAGGGAACACCGGGGAGCTGTTTTTT.

The chain recombines TRBV28 with TRBJ2-3; 11 bases align to TRBD1. The CDR3 sequence is 15 residues long. The germline gives CDR1 MDHEN, CDR2 SYDVKM. V shed 10 bases, J shed 3 bases, and the junction held 9 bases outside the gene matches. The CDR3 region has the DNA TGTGCCACCAGGACAGGGGGCTCTGGGACAGATACGCAGTATTTT. Translation gives CATRTGGSGTDTQYF. The full variable domain, rest sourced from reference TRBV28 and TRBJ2-3, is DVKVTQSSRYLVKRTGEKVFLECVQDMDHENMFWYRQDPGLGLRLIYFSYDVKMKEKGDIPEGYSVSREKKERFSLILESASTNQTSMYLCATRTGGSGTDTQYFGPGTRLTVL.

J is TRBJ1-1 and V is TRBV5-5, with no clear D. The V gene's germline CDR1 is SGHKS and CDR2 YYEKEE (reference sequence). This CDR3 has 15 residues. V was cut by 4 bases and J by 0 bases, with 13 bases left in between. The CDR3 sequence is CASSVEPAMNTEAFF. The CDR3 coding sequence is TGTGCCAGCAGCGTGGAACCAGCAATGAACACTGAAGCTTTCTTT.

This clone was picked up a small number of times. The rearrangement uses TRBV4-2 and TRBJ2-1; D gene ambiguous. The germline V gene has CDR1 LGHNA and CDR2 YNFKEQ. The CDR3 totals 11 residues. V gave up 0 bases and J gave up 9 bases, with 3 bases separating them. The CDR3, as DNA: TGTGCCAGCAGCCAAGAGAGTGAGCAGTTCTTC. As protein: CASSQESEQFF.

The chain links TRBV9 to TRBJ2-6, with 7 bases aligning to TRBD1. V gave up 4 bases and J gave up 0 bases; unmatched junction bases: 7. The length of the CDR3 is 17 residues. The V gene's germline CDR1 is SGDLS and CDR2 YYNGEE. The CDR3 DNA follows: TGTGCCAGCAGCATTCAACCAGGGGGCTCTGGGGCCAACGTCCTGACTTTC. As protein: CASSIQPGGSGANVLTF.

The chain has TRBV10-3 and TRBJ2-3; no definite D call. The ends were cut back, 7 bases at V and 6 bases at J, with 11 bases in the middle. CDR1 is ENHRY, CDR2 SYGVKD, per germline. The CDR3 consists of 12 residues. The CDR3 spells CAIMKDRDTQYF. DNA for the CDR3: TGTGCCATCATGAAGGACCGGGATACGCAGTATTTT.

The gene calls are TRBV2 and TRBJ2-1; 7 nucleotides agree with TRBD1. V trimming: 2 bases; J trimming: 8 bases; junction bases outside the gene matches: 6. The CDR3 runs to 14 residues. In germline, CDR1 is SNHLY, CDR2 FYNNEI. CDR3 residues: CASSEQGQSYEQFF. CDR3 nucleotide sequence: TGTGCCAGCAGTGAACAGGGACAGTCATATGAGCAGTTCTTC.